Shown below are 23 T cell receptor beta chains from a single sample sequenced in a study of T-cell reconstitution after alpha-beta-depleted transplantation in children. Unique molecular identifiers were used to barcode this TCRbeta library. TCRdb used MiXCR to reprocess the PCR reads, holding one entry per CDR3 protein. Here the sample spans about 590,000 distinct CDR3 sequences, 10% to 15% being singletons. Material: PBMCs, mostly from graft donor cells, obtained 360 days after TCRalphabeta/CD19-depleted stem cell transplant. The receptors were gathered from a male patient between 10 and 17 years old who had a stem cell transplant for acute myeloid leukemia, so the T cells may come from the graft donor.

The chain is built from TRBV5-1 and TRBJ2-7; the match to TRBD2 covers 7 bases. The length of the CDR3 is 16 residues. Germline V gene sequence: CDR1 SGHRS, CDR2 YFSETQ. The J segment lost 4 bases and the V segment lost 4 bases, leaving 14 bases of the junction unmatched. In DNA form, the CDR3 reads TGCGCCAGCAGCGTAAAATGGAGCGGGACTATTTACGAGCAGTACTTC. Amino acid sequence: CASSVKWSGTIYEQYF.

This clonotype showed up just a few times. The rearrangement links TRBV27 to TRBJ2-1; TRBD2 aligns across 13 bases. This CDR3 is 19 amino acids long. Trimming took 6 bases from V and 7 from J; bases not matched to a gene: 18. Germline CDR1 is MNHEY and CDR2 is SMNVEV (reference sequence). CDR3 sequence: CASSPMGLAGIGPRNEQFF. The CDR3 nucleotides are TGTGCCAGCAGCCCTATGGGACTAGCGGGAATTGGTCCCCGTAATGAGCAGTTCTTC.

The CDR3: CATMGSYEQYF. CDR3 coding DNA: TGTGCCACCATGGGGAGCTACGAGCAGTACTTC. The chain employs TRBV6-5 and TRBJ2-7; a possible D gene is TRBD2 (5 bases). The CDR3 length is 11 residues. Germline V gene lookup returns CDR1 MNHEY and CDR2 SVGAGI. Trimming shortened V by 10 bases and J by 3 bases, and 10 bases separated the two germline ends.

The chain links TRBV29-1 to TRBJ2-7, with 7 bases lining up with TRBD1. This CDR3 contains 14 residues. Trimming cost V 0 bases and J 3 bases; bases outside gene matches: 5. Germline V gene lookup returns CDR1 SQVTM and CDR2 ANQGSEA. In DNA, the CDR3 is TGCAGCGTTGAAGATCCCCGACAGGGCTACGAGCAGTACTTC. This gives the protein CSVEDPRQGYEQYF.

This clonotype showed up just a few times. The V and J genes are TRBV27 and TRBJ2-1; 14 nucleotides align to TRBD2. This CDR3 comprises 18 residues. Germline values: CDR1 MNHEY, CDR2 SMNVEV (reference sequence). V dropped 6 bases and J dropped 3; count of bases not matched to a gene: 10. CDR3 sequence reads: CASRRGTSGRVNYNEQFF. The CDR3 region has the DNA TGTGCCAGCAGACGGGGGACTAGCGGGAGAGTAAACTACAATGAGCAGTTCTTC.

Many counts were recorded for this clonotype. V usage is TRBV29-1 and J usage is TRBJ2-7; weak D call: TRBD1 (6 bases). The CDR3 sequence is 16 residues long. V lost 4 bases to trimming and J lost 3 bases, with 22 bases between them. Germline-derived CDR1 and CDR2 are SQVTM and ANQGSEA. The CDR3 sequence: CSVGILSRQGSYEQYF. In nucleotides, the CDR3 is TGCAGCGTTGGAATTCTGTCGAGGCAGGGGAGCTACGAGCAGTACTTC.

This rearrangement joins TRBV3-1 to TRBJ2-1, with 9 bases identical to TRBD1. Germline CDR1 LGHDT, CDR2 YNNKEL (reference sequence). There are 22 residues in the CDR3. The junction had 22 bases not matched to a gene; V was cut back by 1 base and J by 3 bases. The CDR3 here is CASSQGNRGQLAGLNYYNEQFF. In DNA form, the CDR3 reads TGTGCCAGCAGCCAAGGCAACAGGGGGCAATTGGCGGGTTTAAATTACTACAATGAGCAGTTCTTC.

This clonotype was counted a few times. The gene calls are TRBV10-3 and TRBJ2-5; D is possibly TRBD2 (5 bases). V was cut by 3 bases and J by 7 bases, with 15 bases left in between. The CDR3 runs to 14 residues. Germline CDR1 and CDR2: ENHRY and SYGVKD. The DNA of the CDR3 is TGTGCCATCAGTGAAGGAGGCGCCCAGTCGACCCAGTACTTC. Amino acid sequence: CAISEGGAQSTQYF.

In its sample, this clonotype was seen a few times. The CDR3 here is CASRRRGGTSSYEQYF. CDR3 coding DNA: TGTGCCAGCAGACGAAGAGGAGGGACGTCGAGCTACGAGCAGTACTTC. The V gene is TRBV28, the J gene TRBJ2-7; perhaps TRBD2 as D (6 bases). Trimming took 6 bases from V and 3 from J, leaving 21 bases between them. The CDR3 totals 16 residues. CDR1 and CDR2 from the germline V gene are MDHEN and SYDVKM.

This clonotype was seen a few times. This chain links TRBV11-2 with TRBJ2-1; D may be TRBD2 (5 bases). The germline V gene encodes CDR1 SGHAT and CDR2 FQNNGV. The CDR3 is 12 residues long. Trimming took 6 bases from V and 8 from J, leaving 11 bases between them. CDR3 region: CASRDWFYEQFF. In DNA form, the CDR3 reads TGTGCCAGCAGGGACTGGTTCTATGAGCAGTTCTTC. Full variable domain (remainder filled in from reference TRBV11-2 and TRBJ2-1): EAGVAQSPRYKIIEKRQSVAFWCNPISGHATLYWYQQILGQGPKLLIQFQNNGVVDDSQLPKDRFSAERLKGVDSTLKIQPAKLEDSAVYLCASRDWFYEQFFGPGTRLTVL.

This clonotype showed up just a few times. The V gene is TRBV7-2, the J gene TRBJ2-5, with no clear D. Germline CDR1 is SGHTA and CDR2 is FQGNSA. CDR3 size: 11 residues. V dropped 1 base and J dropped 9 bases, with 6 bases sitting between them. The CDR3 here is CASSLVLAQYF. The CDR3 nucleotides are TGTGCCAGCAGCTTAGTTTTGGCCCAGTACTTC.

This clonotype occurred a few times. V and J are TRBV10-3 and TRBJ2-2, with D possibly matching TRBD1 (6 bases). The CDR3 has 14 amino acids. Per germline, CDR1 ENHRY and CDR2 SYGVKD. V lost 7 bases and J lost 3, with 12 bases in between. The CDR3 bases are TGTGCCATCAACTGGGGGCGCGACACCGGGGAGCTGTTTTTT. It translates to CAINWGRDTGELFF.

The sample holds a few counts of this clonotype. V gene TRBV7-2 combines with J gene TRBJ2-5, with TRBD1 as a possible D gene (7 bases). The V end lost 1 base, the J end lost 7 bases, and 13 bases lay between the germline ends. CDR3 length: 14 amino acids. Per germline, CDR1 SGHTA and CDR2 FQGNSA. CDR3 bases: TGTGCCAGCAGCTTAGAGCGGGCAGGGGGGACCCAGTACTTC. This gives the protein CASSLERAGGTQYF.

This clonotype appeared a few times. The chain couples TRBV6-6 to TRBJ2-7; D is unresolved. The germline V gene encodes CDR1 MNHNY and CDR2 SVGAGI (reference sequence). The CDR3 extends over 11 amino acids. The V gene lost 3 bases and the J gene lost 6 bases, with 6 bases spanning the gap. The CDR3 region is CASSYNTEQYF. The CDR3 DNA reads as TGTGCCAGCAGTTATAACACCGAGCAGTACTTC.

This clonotype occurred many times. This chain links TRBV3-1 with TRBJ2-7; D is undetermined. Looked up from germline, CDR1 is LGHDT and CDR2 is YNNKEL (reference sequence). Between the trimmed V and J ends, which lost 2 bases and 3 bases, there was a span of 20 bases. This CDR3 region has 17 residues. CDR3 DNA sequence: TGTGCCAGCAGCCAAATAGGCAGTCAGGCCGCCTTCTACGAGCAGTACTTC. Protein product: CASSQIGSQAAFYEQYF.

This clonotype has more than one count but fewer than ten. In DNA form, the CDR3 reads TGTGCCAGCAGTTCCCATCTAGCGGGATGGGAGACCCAGTACTTC. Translated: CASSSHLAGWETQYF. The chain links TRBV12-3 or TRBV12-4 to TRBJ2-5; 9 nucleotides match TRBD2. After removal of 4 bases from V and 5 bases from J, the junction contained 8 bases not matched to a gene. This CDR3 has 15 amino acids.

A few counts support this clonotype. The V gene is TRBV5-1, the J gene TRBJ2-7, with 11 bases fitting TRBD2. Trimming removed 5 bases from V and 3 bases from J; junction bases left unmatched: 7. This CDR3 region has 15 residues. Germline CDR1 reads SGHRS; CDR2 reads YFSETQ. The CDR3 is CASRLAGGDLYEQYF. As DNA, the CDR3 is TGCGCCAGCAGATTAGCGGGAGGGGATCTCTACGAGCAGTACTTC.

This clonotype was counted ten times or more. The CDR3 coding sequence is TGCAGTGCTAGGTTCCTAGCGGGCTTCAATGAGCAGTTCTTC. Its protein product is CSARFLAGFNEQFF. The chain employs TRBV20-1 and TRBJ2-1; TRBD2 aligns across 8 bases. Germline CDR1 DFQATT, CDR2 SNEGSKA (reference sequence). CDR3 length: 14 residues. The J segment lost 6 bases and the V segment lost 3 bases, leaving 7 bases of the junction unmatched.

The rearrangement links TRBV29-1 to TRBJ2-1; the D is unclear. V was pared by 7 bases and J by 7 bases, with 14 bases between. Germline V gene sequence: CDR1 SQVTM, CDR2 ANQGSEA. The CDR3 covers 12 residues. The CDR3 region has the DNA TGCAGCGCCGCAACACTTTATAATGAGCAGTTCTTC. Translating it yields CSAATLYNEQFF.

This clonotype appeared many times. The rearrangement uses TRBV20-1 and TRBJ2-7; D gene unclear. CDR1 and CDR2 from the germline V gene are DFQATT and SNEGSKA (reference sequence). The V end was cut by 3 bases, the J end by 3 bases, with 12 bases between. CDR3 size: 13 residues. The CDR3 DNA is TGCAGTGCTAGGGACCCCCGGGTCTACGAGCAGTACTTC. It codes for CSARDPRVYEQYF.

The gene calls are TRBV9 and TRBJ1-1; D remains ambiguous. This CDR3 has 16 amino acids. Trimming removed 2 bases at V and 2 bases at J, with 16 bases between. Germline-derived CDR1 and CDR2 are SGDLS and YYNGEE. This chain's CDR3 is CASSVGSSYLNTEAFF. The CDR3 bases are TGTGCCAGCAGCGTGGGGTCGTCGTATCTAAACACTGAAGCTTTCTTT.

This clonotype was counted a few times. This chain uses TRBV18 with TRBJ2-1; D remains ambiguous. Between the trimmed V and J ends, which lost 0 bases and 3 bases, there was a span of 15 bases. CDR1 KGHSH and CDR2 LQKENI come from the germline V gene. The CDR3 covers 17 residues. CDR3 sequence reads: CASSPPLVADFYNEQFF. In DNA, the CDR3 is TGTGCCAGCTCACCACCGCTAGTCGCCGACTTCTACAATGAGCAGTTCTTC.

This clonotype was recorded a few times. The chain joins TRBV20-1 to TRBJ1-5, with D possibly TRBD1 on 5 matching bases. The CDR3 is made up of 13 amino acids. Germline V gene data show CDR1 as DFQATT and CDR2 as SNEGSKA (reference sequence). V was trimmed by 6 bases and J by 6 bases, leaving 15 bases between them. This CDR3 reads CSAPGGWRQPQHF. The CDR3 nucleotides are TGCAGTGCCCCTGGGGGGTGGCGTCAGCCCCAGCATTTT.